The clone carrying this T cell receptor (beta chain) was seen only a few times. Its antigen is not known. This entry belongs to a study of Graves' ophthalmopathy and Graves' hyperthyroidism. Study results and caveats: A majority of expanded thyroid clonotypes exceeding 0.001 frequency were likewise present in blood.

CDR3 regions of TCR beta were amplified from RNA transcripts. Amplification began with first-round RT-PCR using HTBI primers, then second-round multiplex PCR was performed. Each CDR3 protein is one row after TCRdb ran MiXCR on the multiplex PCR reads. The sample lists about 660,000 distinct CDR3 sequences, roughly 41% occurring once. A duration under 3 months, NOSPECS ≥4, CAS ≥3 and moderate-to-severe activity characterized the donors with ophthalmopathy. CDR3 length equals 16 residues. The J segment lost 0 bases and the V segment lost 8 bases, leaving 6 bases of the junction unmatched. Germline V CDR1 and CDR2: SEHNR, FQNEAQ (reference sequence).

The sample taken for sequencing was peripheral blood. The rearrangement joins TRBV7-9 to TRBJ2-7; 14 nucleotides match TRBD2. The sequence came from an adult man with Graves' ophthalmopathy. In DNA form, the CDR3 reads TGTGCCAGCTCACGACTAGCGGGAGGGCCCTCCTACGAGCAGTACTTC. Amino acid sequence: CASSRLAGGPSYEQYF.